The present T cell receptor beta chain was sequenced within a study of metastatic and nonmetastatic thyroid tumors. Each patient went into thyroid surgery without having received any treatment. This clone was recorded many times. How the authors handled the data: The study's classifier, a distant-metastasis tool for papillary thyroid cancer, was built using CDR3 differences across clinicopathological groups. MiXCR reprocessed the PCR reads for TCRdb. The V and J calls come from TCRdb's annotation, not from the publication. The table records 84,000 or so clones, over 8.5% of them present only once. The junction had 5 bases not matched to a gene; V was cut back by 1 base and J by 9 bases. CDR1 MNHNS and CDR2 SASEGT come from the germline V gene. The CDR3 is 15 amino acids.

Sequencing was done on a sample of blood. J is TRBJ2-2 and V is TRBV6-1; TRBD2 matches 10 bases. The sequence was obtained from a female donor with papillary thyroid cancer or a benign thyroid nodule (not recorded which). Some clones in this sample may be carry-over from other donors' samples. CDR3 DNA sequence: TGTGCCAGCAGTGAAGTGTCTAGCGGGGGCCGGGAGCTGTTTTTT. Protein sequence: CASSEVSSGGRELFF.